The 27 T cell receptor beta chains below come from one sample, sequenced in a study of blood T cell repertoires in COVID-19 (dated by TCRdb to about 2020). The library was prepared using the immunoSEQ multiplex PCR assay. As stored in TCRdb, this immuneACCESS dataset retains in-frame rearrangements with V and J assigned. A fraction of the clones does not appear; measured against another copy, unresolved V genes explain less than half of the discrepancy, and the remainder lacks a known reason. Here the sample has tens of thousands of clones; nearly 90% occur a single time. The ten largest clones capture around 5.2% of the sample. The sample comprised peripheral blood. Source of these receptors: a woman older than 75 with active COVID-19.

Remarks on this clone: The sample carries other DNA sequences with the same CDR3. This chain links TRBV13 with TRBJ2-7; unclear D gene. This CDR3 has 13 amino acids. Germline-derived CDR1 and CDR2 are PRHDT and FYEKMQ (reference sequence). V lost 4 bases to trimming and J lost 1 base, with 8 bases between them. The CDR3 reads CASSSARSYEQYF. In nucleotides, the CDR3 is TGTGCCAGCAGCTCCGCGCGGTCCTACGAGCAGTACTTC.

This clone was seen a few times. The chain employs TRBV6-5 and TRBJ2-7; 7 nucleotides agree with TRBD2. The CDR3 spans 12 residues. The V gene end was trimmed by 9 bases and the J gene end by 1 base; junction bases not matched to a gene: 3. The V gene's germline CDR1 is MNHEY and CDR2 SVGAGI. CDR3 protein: CASAAGSYEQYF. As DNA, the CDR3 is TGTGCCAGTGCAGCGGGATCCTACGAGCAGTACTTC.

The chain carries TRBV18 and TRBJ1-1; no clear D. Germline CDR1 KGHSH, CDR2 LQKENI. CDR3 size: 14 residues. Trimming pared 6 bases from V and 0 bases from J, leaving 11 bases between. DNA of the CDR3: TGTGCCAGCTCGGCGGCAAGCCTGAACACTGAAGCTTTCTTT. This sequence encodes CASSAASLNTEAFF. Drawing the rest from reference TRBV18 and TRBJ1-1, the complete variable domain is NAGVMQNPRHLVRRRGQEARLRCSPMKGHSHVYWYRQLPEEGLKFMVYLQKENIIDESGMPKERFSAEFPKEGPSILRIQQVVRGDSAAYFCASSAASLNTEAFFGQGTRLTVV.

This CDR3 reads CASGLVTNGLAVYNEQFF. CDR3 coding DNA: TGTGCTAGTGGTTTGGTAACGAACGGACTAGCGGTTTACAATGAGCAGTTCTTC. This chain links TRBV12-5 with TRBJ2-1; 10 bases match TRBD2. J lost 4 bases, V lost 0 bases, and 9 bases had no gene match. The CDR3 is 18 residues long. Germline CDR1 reads LGHNT; CDR2 reads FRNRAP.

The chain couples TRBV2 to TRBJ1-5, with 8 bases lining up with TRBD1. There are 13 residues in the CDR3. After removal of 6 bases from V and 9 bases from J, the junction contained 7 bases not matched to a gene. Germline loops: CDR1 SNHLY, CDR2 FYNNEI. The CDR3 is CASRETGVPPQHF. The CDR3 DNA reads TGTGCCAGCAGGGAGACAGGGGTGCCGCCCCAGCATTTT.

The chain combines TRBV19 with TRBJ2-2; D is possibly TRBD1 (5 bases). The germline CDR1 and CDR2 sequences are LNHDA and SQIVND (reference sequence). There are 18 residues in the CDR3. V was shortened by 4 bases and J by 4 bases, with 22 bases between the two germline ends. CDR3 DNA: TGTGCCAGTAGTAAAAGGGGCAGGGATCATTGGGGCACCGGGGAGCTGTTTTTT. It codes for CASSKRGRDHWGTGELFF.

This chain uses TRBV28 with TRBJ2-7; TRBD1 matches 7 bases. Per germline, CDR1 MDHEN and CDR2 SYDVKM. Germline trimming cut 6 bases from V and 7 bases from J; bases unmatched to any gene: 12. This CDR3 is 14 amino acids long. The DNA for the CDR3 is TGTGCCAGCAGGATAAGACAGGGCGTCTTTGAGCAGTACTTC. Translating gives CASRIRQGVFEQYF.

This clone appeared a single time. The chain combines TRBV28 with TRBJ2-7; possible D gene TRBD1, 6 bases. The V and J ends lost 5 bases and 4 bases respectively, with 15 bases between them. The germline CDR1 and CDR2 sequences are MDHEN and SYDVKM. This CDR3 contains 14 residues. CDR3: CASSSVGADYEQYF. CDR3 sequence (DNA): TGTGCCAGCAGTAGCGTGGGGGCCGATTACGAGCAGTACTTC.

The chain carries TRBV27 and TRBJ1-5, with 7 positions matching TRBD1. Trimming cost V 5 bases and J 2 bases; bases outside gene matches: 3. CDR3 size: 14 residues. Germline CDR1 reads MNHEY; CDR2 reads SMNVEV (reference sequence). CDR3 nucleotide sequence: TGTGCCAGCAGTCCGACAGGGCGCAATCAGCCCCAGCATTTT. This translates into CASSPTGRNQPQHF.

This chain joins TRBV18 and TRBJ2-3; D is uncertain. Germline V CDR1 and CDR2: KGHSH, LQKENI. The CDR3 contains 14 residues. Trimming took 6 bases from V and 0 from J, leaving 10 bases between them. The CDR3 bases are TGTGCCAGCTCGCCCGACATTAGCACAGATACGCAGTATTTT. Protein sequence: CASSPDISTDTQYF.

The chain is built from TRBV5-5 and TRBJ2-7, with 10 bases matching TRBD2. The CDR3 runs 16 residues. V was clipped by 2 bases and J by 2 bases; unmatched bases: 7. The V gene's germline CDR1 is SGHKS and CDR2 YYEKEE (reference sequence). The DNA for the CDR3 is TGTGCCAGCAGCTTTAGGTCCAGCGGGAGGGCCTACGAGCAGTACTTC. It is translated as CASSFRSSGRAYEQYF.

The CDR3 region has the DNA TGTGCCAGCACCCGGGGGACTAGCGGGCGCACAGATACGCAGTATTTT. Protein product: CASTRGTSGRTDTQYF. The chain is built from TRBV6-6 and TRBJ2-3; 12 bases agree with TRBD2. The CDR3 is made up of 16 amino acids. Germline assignment: CDR1 MNHNY and CDR2 SVGAGI (reference sequence). V gave up 7 bases and J gave up 1 base; unmatched junction bases: 6.

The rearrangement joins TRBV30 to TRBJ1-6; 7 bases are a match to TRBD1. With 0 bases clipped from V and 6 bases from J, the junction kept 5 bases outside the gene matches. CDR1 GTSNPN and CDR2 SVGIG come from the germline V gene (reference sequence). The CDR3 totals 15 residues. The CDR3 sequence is CAWSVRRGLNSPLHF. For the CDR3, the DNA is TGTGCCTGGAGTGTACGAAGGGGGCTTAATTCACCCCTCCACTTT.

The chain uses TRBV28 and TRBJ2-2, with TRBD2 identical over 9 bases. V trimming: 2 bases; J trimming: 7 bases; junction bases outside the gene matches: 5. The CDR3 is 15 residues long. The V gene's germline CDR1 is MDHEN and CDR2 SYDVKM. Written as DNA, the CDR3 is TGTGCCAGCAGTTTAGGCGGGAGGGCCATCGGGGAGCTGTTTTTT. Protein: CASSLGGRAIGELFF.

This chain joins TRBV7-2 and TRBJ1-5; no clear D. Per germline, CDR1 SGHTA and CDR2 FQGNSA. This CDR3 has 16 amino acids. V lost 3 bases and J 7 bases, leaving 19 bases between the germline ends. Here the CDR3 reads CASSLGGRARGQPQHF. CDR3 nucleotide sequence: TGTGCCAGCAGCTTGGGCGGACGGGCGAGAGGGCAGCCCCAGCATTTT.

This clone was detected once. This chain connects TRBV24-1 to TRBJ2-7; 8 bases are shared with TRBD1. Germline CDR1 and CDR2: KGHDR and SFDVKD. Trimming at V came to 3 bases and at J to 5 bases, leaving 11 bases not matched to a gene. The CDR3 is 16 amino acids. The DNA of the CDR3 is TGTGCCACCAGTGATCCCGGACAGGGACCGCCAAACGAGCAGTACTTC. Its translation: CATSDPGQGPPNEQYF.

CDR3 protein: CASSLARGTGNTEAFF. The CDR3 DNA follows: TGTGCCAGCAGCTTAGCGCGGGGGACAGGGAACACTGAAGCTTTCTTT. The J gene is TRBJ1-1, the V gene TRBV7-9; 8 bases are shared with TRBD1. J was trimmed by 1 base and V by 0 bases; bases with no gene match: 4. Germline V lookup: CDR1 SEHNR, CDR2 FQNEAQ (reference sequence). The CDR3 is 16 residues long.

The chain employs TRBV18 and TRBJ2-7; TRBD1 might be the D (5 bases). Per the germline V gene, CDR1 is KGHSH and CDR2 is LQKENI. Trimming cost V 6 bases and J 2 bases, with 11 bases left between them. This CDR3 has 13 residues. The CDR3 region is CASSPPGPYEQYF. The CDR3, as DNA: TGTGCCAGCTCCCCCCCAGGGCCCTACGAGCAGTACTTC.

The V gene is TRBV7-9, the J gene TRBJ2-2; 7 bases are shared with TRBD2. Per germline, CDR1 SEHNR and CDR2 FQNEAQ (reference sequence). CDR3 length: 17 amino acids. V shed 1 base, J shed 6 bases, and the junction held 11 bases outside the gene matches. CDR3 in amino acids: CASSLDGTGGPPGELFF. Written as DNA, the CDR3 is TGTGCCAGCAGCTTAGATGGAACGGGAGGACCGCCCGGGGAGCTGTTTTTT.

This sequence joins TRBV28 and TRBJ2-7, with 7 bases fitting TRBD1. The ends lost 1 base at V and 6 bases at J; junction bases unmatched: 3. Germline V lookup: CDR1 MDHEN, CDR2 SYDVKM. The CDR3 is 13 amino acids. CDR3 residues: CASSLSQGVEQYF. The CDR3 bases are TGTGCCAGCAGTTTATCCCAGGGGGTCGAGCAGTACTTC. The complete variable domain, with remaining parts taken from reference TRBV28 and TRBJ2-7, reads DVKVTQSSRYLVKRTGEKVFLECVQDMDHENMFWYRQDPGLGLRLIYFSYDVKMKEKGDIPEGYSVSREKKERFSLILESASTNQTSMYLCASSLSQGVEQYFGPGTRLTVT.

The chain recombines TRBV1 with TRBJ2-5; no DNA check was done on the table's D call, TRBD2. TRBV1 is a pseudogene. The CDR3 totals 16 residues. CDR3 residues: CTSRAKTEAGLETQYF. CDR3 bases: TGCACCAGCCGAGCCAAGACTGAGGCGGGGTTGGAGACCCAGTACTTC.

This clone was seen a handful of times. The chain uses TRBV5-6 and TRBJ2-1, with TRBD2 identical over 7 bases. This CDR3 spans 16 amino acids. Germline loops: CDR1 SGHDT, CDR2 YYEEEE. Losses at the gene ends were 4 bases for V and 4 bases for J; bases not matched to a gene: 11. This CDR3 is CASSPYSSGLYNEQFF. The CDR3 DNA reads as TGTGCCAGCAGCCCGTATAGTAGCGGGTTATACAATGAGCAGTTCTTC. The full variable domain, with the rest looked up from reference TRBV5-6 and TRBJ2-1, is DAGVTQSPTHLIKTRGQQVTLRCSPKSGHDTVSWYQQALGQGPQFIFQYYEEEERQRGNFPDRFSGHQFPNYSSELNVNALLLGDSALYLCASSPYSSGLYNEQFFGPGTRLTVL.

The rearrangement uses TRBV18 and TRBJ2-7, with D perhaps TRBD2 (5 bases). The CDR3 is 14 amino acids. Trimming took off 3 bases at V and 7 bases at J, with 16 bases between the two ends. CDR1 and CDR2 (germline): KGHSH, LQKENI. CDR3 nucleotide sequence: TGTGCCAGCTCACCTAACCGGGGAGCGGAAGAGCAGTACTTC. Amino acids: CASSPNRGAEEQYF.

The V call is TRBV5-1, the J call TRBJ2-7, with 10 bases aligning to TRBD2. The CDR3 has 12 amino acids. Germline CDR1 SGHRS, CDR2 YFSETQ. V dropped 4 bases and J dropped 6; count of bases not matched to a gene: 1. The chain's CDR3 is CASSLAGAEQYF. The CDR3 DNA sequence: TGCGCCAGCAGCCTAGCGGGAGCCGAGCAGTACTTC.

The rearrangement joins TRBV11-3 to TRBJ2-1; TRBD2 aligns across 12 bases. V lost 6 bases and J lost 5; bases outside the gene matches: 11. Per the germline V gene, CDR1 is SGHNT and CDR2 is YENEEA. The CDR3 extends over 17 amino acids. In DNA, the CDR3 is TGTGCCAGCAGTCACACCCGGACTAGCGGGATAAACAATGAGCAGTTCTTC. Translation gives CASSHTRTSGINNEQFF.

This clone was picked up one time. The CDR3 bases are TGTGCCAGCAGTTATTTACAGGGGTCCCACGAGCAGTACTTC. It specifies CASSYLQGSHEQYF. The chain links TRBV28 to TRBJ2-7, with 7 positions matching TRBD1. Germline V CDR1 and CDR2: MDHEN, SYDVKM. V was clipped by 4 bases and J by 5 bases; unmatched bases: 8. The CDR3 runs 14 residues.

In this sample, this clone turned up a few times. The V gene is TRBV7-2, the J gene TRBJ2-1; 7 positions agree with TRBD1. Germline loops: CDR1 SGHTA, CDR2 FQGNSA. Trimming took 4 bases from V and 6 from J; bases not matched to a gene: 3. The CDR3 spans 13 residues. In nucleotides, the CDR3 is TGTGCCAGCAGCTGGGGGACAGTCAATGAGCAGTTCTTC. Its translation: CASSWGTVNEQFF.